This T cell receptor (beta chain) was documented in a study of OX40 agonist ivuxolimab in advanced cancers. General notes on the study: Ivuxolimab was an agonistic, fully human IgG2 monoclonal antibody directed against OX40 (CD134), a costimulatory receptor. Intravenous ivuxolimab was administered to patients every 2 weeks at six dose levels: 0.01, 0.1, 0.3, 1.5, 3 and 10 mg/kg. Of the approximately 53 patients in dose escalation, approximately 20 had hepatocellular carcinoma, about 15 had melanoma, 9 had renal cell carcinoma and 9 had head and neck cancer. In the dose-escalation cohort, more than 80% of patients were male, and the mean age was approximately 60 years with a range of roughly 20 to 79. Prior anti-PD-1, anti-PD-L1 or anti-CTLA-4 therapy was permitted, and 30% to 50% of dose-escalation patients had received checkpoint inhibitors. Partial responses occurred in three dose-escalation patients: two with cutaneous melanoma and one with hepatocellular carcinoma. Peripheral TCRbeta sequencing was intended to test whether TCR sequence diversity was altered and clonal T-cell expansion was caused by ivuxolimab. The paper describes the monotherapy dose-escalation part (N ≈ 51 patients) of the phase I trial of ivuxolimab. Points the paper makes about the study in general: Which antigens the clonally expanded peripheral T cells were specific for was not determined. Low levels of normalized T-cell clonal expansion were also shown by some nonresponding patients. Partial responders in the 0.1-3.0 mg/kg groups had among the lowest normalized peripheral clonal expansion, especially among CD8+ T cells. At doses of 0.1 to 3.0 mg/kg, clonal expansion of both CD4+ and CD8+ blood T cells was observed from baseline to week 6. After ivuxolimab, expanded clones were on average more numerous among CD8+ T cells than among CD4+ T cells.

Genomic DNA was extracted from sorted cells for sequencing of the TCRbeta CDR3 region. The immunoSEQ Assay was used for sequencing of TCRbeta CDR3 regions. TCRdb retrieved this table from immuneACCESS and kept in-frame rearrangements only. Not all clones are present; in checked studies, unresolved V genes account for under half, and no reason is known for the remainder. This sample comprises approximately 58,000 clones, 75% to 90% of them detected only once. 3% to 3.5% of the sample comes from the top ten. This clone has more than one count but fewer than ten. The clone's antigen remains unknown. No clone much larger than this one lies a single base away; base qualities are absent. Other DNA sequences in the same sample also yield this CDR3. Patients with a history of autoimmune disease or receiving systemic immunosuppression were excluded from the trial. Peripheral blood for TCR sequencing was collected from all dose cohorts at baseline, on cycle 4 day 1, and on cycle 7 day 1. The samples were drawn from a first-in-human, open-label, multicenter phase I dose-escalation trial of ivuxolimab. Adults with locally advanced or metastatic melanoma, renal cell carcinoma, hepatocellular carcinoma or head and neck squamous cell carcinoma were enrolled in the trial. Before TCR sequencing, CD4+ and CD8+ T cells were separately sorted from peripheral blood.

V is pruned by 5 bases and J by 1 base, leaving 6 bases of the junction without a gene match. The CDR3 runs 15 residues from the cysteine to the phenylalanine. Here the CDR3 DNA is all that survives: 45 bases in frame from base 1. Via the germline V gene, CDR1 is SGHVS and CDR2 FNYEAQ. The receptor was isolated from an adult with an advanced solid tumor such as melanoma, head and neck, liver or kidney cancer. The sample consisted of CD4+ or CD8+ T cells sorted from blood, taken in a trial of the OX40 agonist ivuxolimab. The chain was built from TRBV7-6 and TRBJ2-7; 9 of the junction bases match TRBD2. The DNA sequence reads TGTGCCAGCAGCCTGACTAGCGGAGGATCCTACGAGCAGTACTTC. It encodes CASSLTSGGSYEQYF.